Detailed here is one T cell receptor (beta chain). Its antigen is as yet unknown. This specimen comes from a study of OX40 agonist ivuxolimab in advanced cancers. TCRdb keeps only in-frame clones here, not all; method: immunoSEQ multiplex PCR. The data hold tens of thousands of clones, with 86% observed a single time. Study-level findings and limits: The mean number of expanded clones was higher in CD8+ T cells than in CD4+.

V gave up 3 bases and J gave up 7 bases; unmatched junction bases: 11. Per the germline V gene, CDR1 is SGHRS and CDR2 is YFSETQ. The CDR3 loop spans 17 amino acids. V and J are TRBV5-1 and TRBJ2-1, with 12 bases aligning to TRBD2. The sequences come from CD4+ or CD8+ T cells sorted from blood, collected in a trial of the OX40 agonist ivuxolimab. This receptor was identified in an adult with an advanced solid tumor such as melanoma, head and neck, liver or kidney cancer. CDR3 amino acids: CASSSRRLAGVVNEQFF. The DNA for the CDR3 is TGCGCCAGCAGCTCCCGTAGACTAGCGGGAGTGGTAAATGAGCAGTTCTTC.